Here is one T cell receptor beta chain with its context. Antigen: not known. The data are from a study of OX40 agonist ivuxolimab in advanced cancers. Study-level information: Six ivuxolimab dose levels, 0.01 to 10 mg/kg, were given intravenously every 2 weeks. Males comprised about 78% of the group, whose mean age was 60 years (range roughly 23 to 80). Partial responses were achieved by three patients: one hepatocellular carcinoma, two cutaneous melanoma.

Only in-frame clones appear in the TCRdb table, and some are missing; sequencing was by immunoSEQ multiplex PCR. The profile shows under 55,000 clones, 80% to 90% of them singletons. Study results and caveats: Researchers report that CD8+ T cells had, on average, more expanded clones than CD4+.

There are 16 residues in the CDR3. Germline V lookup: CDR1 SGHRS, CDR2 YFSETQ. V dropped 0 bases and J dropped 2; count of bases not matched to a gene: 7. This rearrangement joins TRBV5-1 to TRBJ2-7, with 8 bases identical to TRBD1. Source: CD4+ or CD8+ T cells sorted from blood, taken in a trial of the OX40 agonist ivuxolimab. The sequence came from an adult with an advanced solid tumor such as melanoma, head and neck, liver or kidney cancer. The CDR3 coding sequence is TGCGCCAGCAGCTTGGAATCGACAGGGGCCCCCTACGAGCAGTACTTC. Its protein product is CASSLESTGAPYEQYF. Variable domain in full (rest from reference TRBV5-1 and TRBJ2-7): KAGVTQTPRYLIKTRGQQVTLSCSPISGHRSVSWYQQTPGQGLQFLFEYFSETQRNKGNFPGRFSGRQFSNSRSEMNVSTLELGDSALYLCASSLESTGAPYEQYFGPGTRLTVT.